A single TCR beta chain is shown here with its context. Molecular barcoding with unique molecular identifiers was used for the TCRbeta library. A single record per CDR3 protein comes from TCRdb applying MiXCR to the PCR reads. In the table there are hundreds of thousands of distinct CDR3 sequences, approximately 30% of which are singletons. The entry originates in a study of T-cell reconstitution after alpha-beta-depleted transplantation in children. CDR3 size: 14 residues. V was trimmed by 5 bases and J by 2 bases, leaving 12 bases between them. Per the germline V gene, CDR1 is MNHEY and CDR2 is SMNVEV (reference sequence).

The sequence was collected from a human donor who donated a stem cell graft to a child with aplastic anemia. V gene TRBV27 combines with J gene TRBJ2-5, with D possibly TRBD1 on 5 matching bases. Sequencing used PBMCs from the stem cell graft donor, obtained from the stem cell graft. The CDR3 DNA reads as TGTGCCAGCAGTCAACGGACACTACAAGAGACCCAGTACTTC. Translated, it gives CASSQRTLQETQYF.